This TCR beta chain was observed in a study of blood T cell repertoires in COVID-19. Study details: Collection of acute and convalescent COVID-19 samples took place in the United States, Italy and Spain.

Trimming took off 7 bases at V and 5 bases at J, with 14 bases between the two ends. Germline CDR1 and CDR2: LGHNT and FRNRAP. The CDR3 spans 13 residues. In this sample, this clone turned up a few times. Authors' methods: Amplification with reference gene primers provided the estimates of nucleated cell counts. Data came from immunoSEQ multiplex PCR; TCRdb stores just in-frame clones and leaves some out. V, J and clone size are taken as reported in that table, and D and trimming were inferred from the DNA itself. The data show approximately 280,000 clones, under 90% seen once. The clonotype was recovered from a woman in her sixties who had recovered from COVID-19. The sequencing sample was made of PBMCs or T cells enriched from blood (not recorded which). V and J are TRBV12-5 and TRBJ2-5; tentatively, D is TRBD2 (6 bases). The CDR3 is CASALSGSETQYF. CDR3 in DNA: TGTGCTAGTGCCCTGAGCGGGTCCGAGACCCAGTACTTC.